What follows are 28 T cell receptor beta chains derived from one specimen sequenced in a study of beta chain features in type 1 diabetes. As every portion of the isolated RNA was reverse transcribed, the sequencing read expressed TCRB transcripts. The data were produced by immunoSEQ multiplex PCR, yet TCRdb's version contains in-frame clones alone and is incomplete. Here the sample spans roughly 450,000 clones, roughly 11% being singletons. Sample: naive CD4+ T cells from blood. Source of these receptors: a woman in her late teens or twenties in good health.

This chain links TRBV7-3 with TRBJ2-7; D call uncertain. Per germline, CDR1 SGHTA and CDR2 FQGTGA. Trimming cost V 8 bases and J 2 bases, with 16 bases left between them. This CDR3 has 14 amino acids. DNA of the CDR3: TGTGCCAGCCAAAGGGCACAGATAACCTACGAGCAGTACGTC. This codes for CASQRAQITYEQYV.

This clone showed up just a few times. The genes are TRBV10-3 and TRBJ2-1; TRBD1 matches at 7 bases. There are 13 residues in the CDR3. V trimming: 8 bases; J trimming: 7 bases; junction bases outside the gene matches: 8. The germline gives CDR1 ENHRY, CDR2 SYGVKD. The CDR3 region has the DNA TGTGCCATCCTAAAACAGGGGTATAATGAGCAGTTCTTC. This translates into CAILKQGYNEQFF.

The chain couples TRBV6-5 to TRBJ1-2; D possibly corresponds to TRBD1 (6 bases). This CDR3 spans 13 amino acids. In germline, CDR1 is MNHEY, CDR2 SVGAGI. V was shortened by 2 bases and J by 4 bases, with 8 bases between the two germline ends. The CDR3 reads CASSYGQFYGYTF. The CDR3 region has the DNA TGTGCCAGCAGTTACGGACAGTTCTATGGCTACACCTTC.

The V gene is TRBV30, the J gene TRBJ1-5; 7 bases agree with TRBD1. Germline V gene sequence: CDR1 GTSNPN, CDR2 SVGIG (reference sequence). The ends lost 2 bases at V and 1 base at J; junction bases unmatched: 8. The CDR3 has 16 residues. The CDR3: CAWSPGTAGSNQPQHF. CDR3 bases: TGTGCCTGGAGTCCCGGGACAGCGGGAAGCAATCAGCCCCAGCATTTT.

The V and J genes are TRBV7-2 and TRBJ2-3, with D hard to call. Deletions cut 2 bases from V and 0 bases from J, with 6 bases between. The CDR3 runs 14 residues. CDR1 and CDR2 (germline): SGHTA, FQGNSA. CDR3 amino acids: CASSLRRSTDTQYF. In DNA form, the CDR3 reads TGTGCCAGCAGCTTAAGGCGCAGCACAGATACGCAGTATTTT.

The V gene is TRBV10-3, the J gene TRBJ1-1, with 7 bases matching TRBD1. The CDR3 has 12 residues. Germline assignment: CDR1 ENHRY and CDR2 SYGVKD. Unmatched junction bases numbered 2, after V lost 2 bases and J lost 8 bases. CDR3 sequence reads: CAISEATGEAFF. DNA of the CDR3: TGTGCCATCAGTGAGGCGACAGGGGAAGCTTTCTTT.

This clone turned up a few times. The chain links TRBV7-3 to TRBJ2-1; D ambiguous. The CDR3 is 12 residues long. Per germline, CDR1 SGHTA and CDR2 FQGTGA. V was trimmed by 2 bases and J by 9 bases, leaving 8 bases between them. The CDR3 DNA reads TGTGCCAGCAGCTTATTAAGTTCTGAGCAGTTCTTC. Its protein product is CASSLLSSEQFF.

This clone appeared a single time. The chain recombines TRBV29-1 with TRBJ1-1; 8 nucleotides match TRBD1. The ends lost 6 bases at V and 3 bases at J; junction bases unmatched: 18. CDR1 and CDR2 (germline): SQVTM, ANQGSEA. The CDR3 runs to 17 residues. This chain's CDR3 is CSVGAIRQGRRDTEAFF. CDR3 DNA: TGCAGCGTAGGGGCCATCAGACAGGGGCGACGGGACACTGAAGCTTTCTTT.

This clone was counted between two and nine times. V usage is TRBV11-3 and J usage is TRBJ1-3; D is perhaps TRBD1 (5 bases). CDR3 size: 12 residues. Per germline, CDR1 SGHNT and CDR2 YENEEA. Trimming took off 6 bases at V and 2 bases at J, with 5 bases between the two ends. This CDR3 is CASRTAGNTIYF. The DNA of the CDR3 is TGTGCCAGCAGGACAGCTGGAAACACCATATATTTT.

The chain joins TRBV5-1 to TRBJ2-1; TRBD2 matches 10 bases. This CDR3 has 16 residues. CDR1 is SGHRS and CDR2 is YFSETQ in the germline V gene. After removal of 5 bases from V and 6 bases from J, the junction contained 11 bases not matched to a gene. In nucleotides, the CDR3 is TGCGCCAGCAGGCGTCAACTAGCGGGAAGATCCAATGAGCAGTTCTTC. It specifies CASRRQLAGRSNEQFF.

The chain couples TRBV7-6 to TRBJ1-1, with D possibly being TRBD1 (6 bases). Deletions cut 4 bases from V and 5 bases from J, with 20 bases between. Germline values: CDR1 SGHVS, CDR2 FNYEAQ. The CDR3 runs to 16 residues. CDR3 bases: TGTGCCAGCAGCTCTAGCCCCTACAGGGTTCGAACTGAAGCTTTCTTT. Its translation is CASSSSPYRVRTEAFF.

The chain employs TRBV28 and TRBJ1-3; TRBD1 is a possible D gene (5 bases). The V gene's germline CDR1 is MDHEN and CDR2 SYDVKM. Trimming shortened V by 5 bases and J by 0 bases, and 14 bases separated the two germline ends. The CDR3 loop spans 16 amino acids. CDR3 amino acids: CASSLTTGSSGNTIYF. CDR3 sequence (DNA): TGTGCCAGCAGTCTAACTACAGGTTCCTCTGGAAACACCATATATTTT.

This clone has just a few counts. The chain combines TRBV7-2 with TRBJ2-7; 14 bases fit TRBD2. Germline lookup yields CDR1 SGHTA and CDR2 FQGNSA. The CDR3 extends over 16 amino acids. The J segment lost 7 bases and the V segment lost 5 bases, leaving 10 bases of the junction unmatched. CDR3 region: CASSTPGLAGAREQYF. Here the CDR3 DNA reads TGTGCCAGCAGCACTCCGGGACTAGCGGGAGCTCGTGAGCAGTACTTC.

The rearrangement uses TRBV4-3 and TRBJ2-7; D not resolved. Germline V lookup: CDR1 LGHNA, CDR2 YSLEER. V was clipped by 1 base and J by 4 bases, with 5 bases between them. This CDR3 comprises 12 residues. The CDR3: CASSQVPYEQYF. The CDR3 DNA follows: TGCGCCAGCAGCCAAGTACCTTACGAGCAGTACTTC.

The rearrangement uses TRBV5-4 and TRBJ1-6; the match to TRBD1 covers 7 bases. Germline V gene lookup returns CDR1 SGHNT and CDR2 YYREEE (reference sequence). Germline trimming cut 4 bases from V and 8 bases from J; bases unmatched to any gene: 9. The CDR3 is made up of 15 amino acids. The CDR3 loop reads CASSPGTELYSPLHF. The CDR3 coding sequence is TGTGCCAGCAGCCCTGGGACAGAGCTATATTCACCCCTCCACTTT. Looking up the rest from reference TRBV5-4 and TRBJ1-6 gives the full variable domain: ETGVTQSPTHLIKTRGQQVTLRCSSQSGHNTVSWYQQALGQGPQFIFQYYREEENGRGNFPPRFSGLQFPNYSSELNVNALELDDSALYLCASSPGTELYSPLHFGNGTRLTVT.

The chain carries TRBV7-9 and TRBJ1-6, with D possibly TRBD1 on 6 matching bases. There are 14 residues in the CDR3. With 4 bases removed from V and 9 bases from J, the gap between germline ends came to 13 bases. Germline loops: CDR1 SEHNR, CDR2 FQNEAQ (reference sequence). The CDR3 coding sequence is TGTGCCAGCAGCTCCACAGGGACTACTTCACCCCTCCACTTT. It specifies CASSSTGTTSPLHF.

The CDR3 DNA is TGCGCCAGCAGCCCTTCCCGAGGCCTGGCGACTGAGCAGTTCTTC. Its translation: CASSPSRGLATEQFF. The chain uses TRBV5-1 and TRBJ2-1; D is unclear. Germline V lookup: CDR1 SGHRS, CDR2 YFSETQ. The V end lost 4 bases, the J end lost 9 bases, and 20 bases lay between the germline ends. This CDR3 comprises 15 residues. Filled out from reference TRBV5-1 and TRBJ2-1, the complete variable domain reads KAGVTQTPRYLIKTRGQQVTLSCSPISGHRSVSWYQQTPGQGLQFLFEYFSETQRNKGNFPGRFSGRQFSNSRSEMNVSTLELGDSALYLCASSPSRGLATEQFFGPGTRLTVL.

In this sample, this clone turned up a few times. This chain joins TRBV5-6 and TRBJ1-5, with 8 bases lining up with TRBD1. CDR3 length: 15 residues. V dropped 1 base and J dropped 8; count of bases not matched to a gene: 8. Germline V gene lookup returns CDR1 SGHDT and CDR2 YYEEEE. CDR3 sequence reads: CASSLSGQGGKPQHF. The CDR3 nucleotides are TGTGCCAGCAGCTTGTCCGGACAGGGAGGGAAGCCCCAGCATTTT.

This clone was seen a few times. The rearrangement links TRBV11-2 to TRBJ2-7; D unclear. Germline V gene data show CDR1 as SGHAT and CDR2 as FQNNGV. The V end lost 5 bases, the J end lost 6 bases, and 11 bases lay between the germline ends. The CDR3 has 12 amino acids. The CDR3 region has the DNA TGTGCCAGCAGCCCCCCCCACCGCGAGCAGTACGTC. It translates to CASSPPHREQYV.

This clone was detected only a few times. J is TRBJ1-4 and V is TRBV12-5; 8 bases match TRBD1. Germline V gene data show CDR1 as LGHNT and CDR2 as FRNRAP. V lost 7 bases and J lost 0; bases outside the gene matches: 13. The CDR3 runs to 18 residues. The CDR3, as DNA: TGTGCTAGTGCCTGGACAGGGACAACGCGTCCAACTAATGAAAAACTGTTTTTT. Residues: CASAWTGTTRPTNEKLFF.

This chain uses TRBV4-3 with TRBJ1-2; 7 bases line up with TRBD1. Germline values: CDR1 LGHNA, CDR2 YSLEER. The CDR3 totals 16 residues. Trimming took 6 bases from V and 2 from J; bases not matched to a gene: 12. The CDR3 loop reads CASSKFQGEGNYGYTF. For the CDR3, the DNA is TGCGCCAGCAGTAAATTCCAGGGGGAGGGAAACTATGGCTACACCTTC.

Note on this clone: The same CDR3 also results from other DNA sequences found in this sample. The chain recombines TRBV15 with TRBJ2-7; D is perhaps TRBD1 (6 bases). CDR3 length: 14 residues. Trimming took 0 bases from V and 3 from J, leaving 9 bases between them. Germline CDR1 is LNHNV and CDR2 is YYDKDF (reference sequence). The CDR3 loop is CATSRDRGGYEQYF. For the CDR3, the DNA is TGTGCCACCAGCAGAGACAGGGGCGGCTACGAGCAGTACTTC.

This clone showed up just a few times. The chain uses TRBV15 and TRBJ2-1; 8 bases fit TRBD1. This CDR3 is 16 amino acids long. Germline assignment: CDR1 LNHNV and CDR2 YYDKDF (reference sequence). With 4 bases clipped from V and 7 bases from J, the junction kept 12 bases outside the gene matches. CDR3 amino acids: CATSIAPRGRLNEQFF. CDR3 bases: TGTGCCACCAGCATAGCTCCCAGGGGGCGCTTGAATGAGCAGTTCTTC.

This clone was detected only a few times. The genes are TRBV12-5 and TRBJ2-1; 12 positions match TRBD2. This CDR3 region has 18 residues. Germline CDR1 and CDR2: LGHNT and FRNRAP. V shed 3 bases and J 4 bases; nucleotides not matched to a gene: 10. In DNA form, the CDR3 reads TGTGCTAGTGGTTTCACAGGGTGGACTAGCGGGAAATACAATGAGCAGTTCTTC. It yields the protein CASGFTGWTSGKYNEQFF.

The chain links TRBV5-1 to TRBJ2-1; TRBD1 is a possible D gene (6 bases). Trimming pared 1 base from V and 7 bases from J, leaving 15 bases between. Per the germline V gene, CDR1 is SGHRS and CDR2 is YFSETQ. The CDR3 runs to 15 residues. The DNA of the CDR3 is TGCGCCAGCAGCTTGCAGGGGCTTGAGGGGAATGAGCAGTTCTTC. Encoded protein: CASSLQGLEGNEQFF.

This clone has a count of ten or more. This rearrangement joins TRBV30 to TRBJ1-1, with TRBD1 identical over 7 bases. Trimming removed 7 bases from V and 1 base from J; junction bases left unmatched: 12. The CDR3 is 15 residues long. The germline V gene encodes CDR1 GTSNPN and CDR2 SVGIG (reference sequence). The CDR3 DNA follows: TGTGCCTCTCGGACAGGAGGATTATCGAACACTGAAGCTTTCTTT. Residues: CASRTGGLSNTEAFF.

The V and J genes are TRBV30 and TRBJ2-5; 10 bases map to TRBD2. This CDR3 is built from 16 residues. Trimming removed 3 bases from V and 2 bases from J; junction bases left unmatched: 9. Looked up from germline, CDR1 is GTSNPN and CDR2 is SVGIG (reference sequence). CDR3 nucleotide sequence: TGTGCCTGGAGGGTAGGGGCTAGCGGGAGTCAAGAGACCCAGTACTTC. Translating gives CAWRVGASGSQETQYF.

This clone was detected a few times. This rearrangement joins TRBV28 to TRBJ1-5, with D tentatively TRBD1 (6 bases). Deletions cut 10 bases from V and 2 bases from J, with 9 bases between. The CDR3 runs 12 residues. The germline V gene encodes CDR1 MDHEN and CDR2 SYDVKM. CDR3 amino acids: CATTGRNQPQHF. The DNA for the CDR3 is TGTGCCACCACAGGGCGCAATCAGCCCCAGCATTTT.